The T cell receptor beta chain described here comes from a study of blood T cell repertoires in COVID-19. Across the study: The United States, Italy and Spain were the sources of the acute and convalescent COVID-19 samples. T cells, B-cell-depleted T cells, or PBMCs supplied cDNA or gDNA.

Seattle cases were enrolled at active infection and followed longitudinally. As originally analysed: How many nucleated cells were present was estimated from reference gene primer amplification. Data came from immunoSEQ multiplex PCR; TCRdb stores just in-frame clones and leaves some out. V, J and clone size were drawn from that table, and D and trimming were deduced from the DNA. Among roughly 100,000 clones listed, about 82% were seen once. Germline V gene lookup returns CDR1 SGHVS and CDR2 FQNEAQ. This CDR3 region has 19 residues. V gave up 8 bases and J gave up 0 bases; unmatched junction bases: 20.

Material: peripheral blood. The rearrangement joins TRBV7-8 to TRBJ2-7; 9 bases fit TRBD2. This TCR was sampled from a man older than 75 with COVID-19, enrolled during active disease. In DNA, the CDR3 is TGTGCCAGCGGTCTCAGGGCTAGCGGGGTGAGGGGCAGCTCCTACGAGCAGTACTTC. This translates into CASGLRASGVRGSSYEQYF.